Below are 5 T cell receptor beta chains sequenced from a single sample in a study of control samples from healthy donors and cancer patients. The table came from immunoSEQ multiplex PCR; TCRdb's copy has only in-frame clones and leaves some out. This table holds over 100,000 clones, just over 90% found once. The sequenced material came from blood. Receptors were obtained from a human donor in good health. The donor label of this sample is uncertain.

This sequence joins TRBV30 and TRBJ1-6; no clear D. Germline values: CDR1 GTSNPN, CDR2 SVGIG (reference sequence). The CDR3 consists of 13 residues. Trimming cost V 2 bases and J 8 bases, with 10 bases left between them. CDR3: CAWSYRIDSPLHF. The CDR3 bases are TGTGCCTGGAGTTATAGGATAGATTCACCCCTCCACTTT.

CDR3: CASGPGTGISGANVLTF. CDR3 nucleotides: TGTGCCAGCGGACCCGGGACAGGGATCTCTGGGGCCAACGTCCTGACTTTC. This chain joins TRBV27 and TRBJ2-6, with TRBD1 matching over 9 bases. CDR3 size: 17 residues. Germline CDR1 is MNHEY and CDR2 is SMNVEV (reference sequence). Trimming cost V 8 bases and J 0 bases; bases outside gene matches: 8.

The J gene is TRBJ2-7, the V gene TRBV9, with 10 bases fitting TRBD1. CDR1 is SGDLS, CDR2 YYNGEE, per germline. V lost 2 bases to trimming and J lost 0 bases; unmatched junction nucleotides: 2. The CDR3 contains 15 residues. CDR3 loop: CASSVGTGDSYEQYF. CDR3 nucleotides: TGTGCCAGCAGCGTCGGGACAGGGGACTCCTACGAGCAGTACTTC. Together with reference TRBV9 and TRBJ2-7, the CDR3 gives the full variable domain: DSGVTQTPKHLITATGQRVTLRCSPRSGDLSVYWYQQSLDQGLQFLIQYYNGEERAKGNILERFSAQQFPDLHSELNLSSLELGDSALYFCASSVGTGDSYEQYFGPGTRLTVT.

The V gene is TRBV3-1 (or the pseudogene TRBV3-2), the J gene TRBJ2-4, with D tentatively TRBD2 (6 bases). Germline CDR1 and CDR2: LGHDT and YNNKEL (reference sequence). This CDR3 is built from 14 residues. Trimming took off 3 bases at V and 7 bases at J, with 13 bases between the two ends. As DNA, the CDR3 is TGTGCCAGCAGCCACTCCGGTCGGGGGAACATTCAGTACTTC. Amino acid sequence: CASSHSGRGNIQYF.

The table lists this clone with a few counts. The J gene is TRBJ1-1, the V gene TRBV18; a possible D gene is TRBD1 (5 bases). Per germline, CDR1 KGHSH and CDR2 LQKENI. This CDR3 spans 12 amino acids. Trimming removed 6 bases at V and 7 bases at J, with 12 bases between. In nucleotides, the CDR3 is TGTGCCAGCTCGCCCCTGGGGGGTGAAGCTTTCTTT. The encoded protein is CASSPLGGEAFF.